This note documents a single TCR beta chain sequence. The sample originates from a study of patients and donors after allogeneic stem cell transplantation. CDR1 and CDR2 (germline): KGHSH, LQKENI. The CDR3 is 16 residues long. Trimming stripped 4 bases from V and 3 bases from J, with 18 bases between. TCRdb ran MiXCR on the RT-PCR reads and lists one entry per CDR3 protein. This repertoire shows about 110,000 distinct CDR3 sequences, roughly 35% found once; its top ten account for roughly 30%. This sequence joins TRBV18 and TRBJ1-1, with a tentative D call TRBD1 (5 bases). Sequenced input: blood, either unsorted or a sorted T cell fraction (not recorded which). The sequence came from a human donor who was either an allogeneic HSCT recipient or a stem cell or donor lymphocyte infusion donor (not recorded which). It is not recorded whose cells these are; they may come from a transplant donor. The CDR3 bases are TGTGCCAGCTCACGCTGGGGGGGGACCCGGGACACTGAAGCTTTCTTT. Its translation is CASSRWGGTRDTEAFF. The full variable domain, its missing parts supplied by reference TRBV18 and TRBJ1-1, is NAGVMQNPRHLVRRRGQEARLRCSPMKGHSHVYWYRQLPEEGLKFMVYLQKENIIDESGMPKERFSAEFPKEGPSILRIQQVVRGDSAAYFCASSRWGGTRDTEAFFGQGTRLTVV.